The 30 T cell receptor beta chains reported below all come from one sample, sequenced in a study of shared clonotypes between healthy human individuals (dated by TCRdb to 2018 to 2021). Library prep was done by the immunoSEQ multiplex PCR assay. TCRdb carries this immuneACCESS record with in-frame sequences only. Its versions omit some clonotypes, under half of them owing to an unresolved V gene in the studies checked, with the rest unexplained. For this sample there are hundreds of thousands of clones; over 65% appear just once. Clones ranked in the top ten supply approximately 1.7% of the sample. Sequencing was carried out using memory CD4+ T cells sorted from blood. The sample's cell subset or site label is to be understood as: CD45RA-negative fraction. The receptors originated from a woman in her twenties or thirties in good health.

The chain recombines TRBV5-1 with TRBJ2-5; D might be TRBD1 (8 bases). This CDR3 comprises 14 residues. V lost 6 bases, J lost 7 bases, and 19 bases lay in between. Germline V gene sequence: CDR1 SGHRS, CDR2 YFSETQ. The CDR3, as DNA: TGCGCCAGCACCAAAACGGACAGGGAGGGGACCCAGTACTTC. Translating gives CASTKTDREGTQYF.

The rearrangement joins TRBV19 to TRBJ2-3; the D gene is possibly TRBD1 (5 bases). V lost 4 bases, J lost 4 bases, and 12 bases lay in between. The CDR3 has 14 amino acids. Germline V gives CDR1 LNHDA, CDR2 SQIVND (reference sequence). The CDR3 loop is CASSTGRAADTQYF. CDR3 bases: TGTGCCAGTAGTACCGGCAGGGCGGCAGATACGCAGTATTTT.

The V gene is TRBV28, the J gene TRBJ1-2; 8 bases are a match to TRBD1. CDR1 is MDHEN and CDR2 is SYDVKM in the germline V gene. V was clipped by 3 bases and J by 5 bases; unmatched bases: 8. This CDR3 has 15 amino acids. CDR3 nucleotide sequence: TGTGCCAGCAGTTTTTGGACAGGGTTGAGGTATGGCTACACCTTC. It specifies CASSFWTGLRYGYTF.

This chain links TRBV27 with TRBJ2-1; D is possibly TRBD2 (5 bases). The CDR3 consists of 14 residues. V was cut by 5 bases and J by 3 bases, with 11 bases left in between. The germline V gene has CDR1 MNHEY and CDR2 SMNVEV (reference sequence). The CDR3 spells CASSPRGYYNEQFF. CDR3 nucleotides: TGTGCCAGCAGTCCGCGCGGGTACTACAATGAGCAGTTCTTC.

The chain carries TRBV10-2 and TRBJ2-6, with 8 bases lining up with TRBD1. V lost 3 bases, J lost 0 bases, and 16 bases stayed unmatched. CDR3 length: 21 residues. Germline V gene lookup returns CDR1 WSHSY and CDR2 SAAADI. CDR3 region: CASSDRWATGVILSGANVLTF. Here the CDR3 DNA reads TGCGCCAGCAGTGATCGGTGGGCGACAGGGGTCATACTCTCTGGGGCCAACGTCCTGACTTTC.

CDR3 in DNA: TGTGCCAGCAGACGATTGACAGCTAACTATGGCTACACCTTC. It yields the protein CASRRLTANYGYTF. The J gene is TRBJ1-2, the V gene TRBV6-5; the D gene is possibly TRBD1 (5 bases). Trimming took 6 bases from V and 0 from J, leaving 11 bases between them. CDR3 length: 14 residues. Germline V gene data show CDR1 as MNHEY and CDR2 as SVGAGI.

The rearrangement uses TRBV5-1 and TRBJ2-7, with D hard to call. The CDR3 consists of 13 residues. Germline CDR1 and CDR2: SGHRS and YFSETQ. Trimming took off 5 bases at V and 5 bases at J, with 14 bases between the two ends. CDR3 amino acids: CASSLSANDEQYF. The DNA of the CDR3 is TGCGCCAGCAGTTTATCGGCGAACGACGAGCAGTACTTC.

V usage is TRBV2 and J usage is TRBJ2-7; 9 bases are a match to TRBD2. Germline V lookup: CDR1 SNHLY, CDR2 FYNNEI. The CDR3 extends over 14 amino acids. V lost 5 bases and J lost 4; bases outside the gene matches: 6. This CDR3 reads CASSRSGRLYEQYF. The CDR3 DNA follows: TGTGCCAGCAGTCGTAGCGGGAGACTATACGAGCAGTACTTC. The entire variable domain, with the rest obtained from reference TRBV2 and TRBJ2-7, is as follows: EPEVTQTPSHQVTQMGQEVILRCVPISNHLYFYWYRQILGQKVEFLVSFYNNEISEKSEIFDDQFSVERPDGSNFTLKIRSTKLEDSAMYFCASSRSGRLYEQYFGPGTRLTVT.

The chain uses TRBV9 and TRBJ2-3; 10 nucleotides line up with TRBD2. The germline V gene has CDR1 SGDLS and CDR2 YYNGEE. The length of the CDR3 is 18 residues. Unmatched junction bases numbered 16, after V lost 4 bases and J lost 5 bases. Written as DNA, the CDR3 is TGTGCCAGCAGCCCATACACGGCTAGCGGGAGTATAGTAGATACGCAGTATTTT. Translation: CASSPYTASGSIVDTQYF.

The V and J genes are TRBV27 and TRBJ2-3; the D is unclear. CDR1 MNHEY and CDR2 SMNVEV come from the germline V gene (reference sequence). This CDR3 is 13 amino acids long. Trimming shortened V by 6 bases and J by 3 bases, and 10 bases separated the two germline ends. CDR3 region: CASRRIWTDTQYF. In DNA, the CDR3 is TGTGCCAGCAGACGGATTTGGACAGATACGCAGTATTTT.

This clone has ten or more counts. The genes are TRBV21-1 and TRBJ1-5. TRBV21-1 is tagged as a pseudogene. The CDR3 has 14 residues. The CDR3 region has the DNA TGTGCCAGCAGCAAAGATAGGGTTGGGCAGCCCCAGCATTTT. It translates to CASSKDRVGQPQHF.

The rearrangement links TRBV4-2 to TRBJ2-7; 9 positions agree with TRBD2. This CDR3 contains 14 residues. The junction had 4 bases not matched to a gene; V was cut back by 5 bases and J by 2 bases. Per the germline V gene, CDR1 is LGHNA and CDR2 is YNFKEQ. The CDR3 DNA sequence: TGTGCCAGCAGCTTGGGACTAGCAACCTACGAGCAGTACTTC. This translates into CASSLGLATYEQYF.

In regard to this clone: It differs at one base from a far larger clone, so likely a read error. The chain uses TRBV11-2 and TRBJ1-5; D unresolved. The CDR3 covers 14 residues. The V and J ends lost 2 bases and 2 bases respectively, with 7 bases between them. Germline assignment: CDR1 SGHAT and CDR2 FQNNGV. Here the CDR3 reads CASSLTWGNQPQHF. The CDR3 nucleotides read TGTGCCAGCAGCTTAACATGGGGCAATCAGCCCCAGCATTTT.

The chain joins TRBV19 to TRBJ2-2, with unresolved D. V was clipped by 1 base and J by 7 bases, with 13 bases between them. The CDR3 contains 15 residues. The germline V gene has CDR1 LNHDA and CDR2 SQIVND (reference sequence). CDR3 DNA sequence: TGTGCCAGTAGTATAGCCGCCCAACTGGTCGGGGAGCTGTTTTTT. It translates to CASSIAAQLVGELFF.

The chain is built from TRBV6-5 and TRBJ2-7, with 11 bases identical to TRBD2. The germline CDR1 and CDR2 sequences are MNHEY and SVGAGI. This CDR3 spans 16 amino acids. Trimming took 4 bases from V and 0 from J; bases not matched to a gene: 5. In DNA form, the CDR3 reads TGTGCCAGCAGTTCCGGGACTAGCGGACACTCCTACGAGCAGTACTTC. Translating it yields CASSSGTSGHSYEQYF.

J is TRBJ2-2 and V is TRBV7-9, with D perhaps matching TRBD2 (5 bases). The germline V gene encodes CDR1 SEHNR and CDR2 FQNEAQ (reference sequence). V was pared by 11 bases and J by 1 base, with 11 bases between. The CDR3 covers 13 residues. This CDR3 is CARGSGNTGELFF. The CDR3 DNA reads TGTGCCCGGGGTTCAGGGAACACCGGGGAGCTGTTTTTT.

The gene calls are TRBV11-1 and TRBJ2-7, with a possible D match to TRBD1 (5 bases). CDR1 SGHAT and CDR2 FQDESV come from the germline V gene (reference sequence). The germline V and J ends were trimmed by 1 base and 6 bases, with 16 bases remaining between them. CDR3 length equals 15 residues. CDR3 sequence reads: CASSLGTLPWGEQYF. DNA of the CDR3: TGTGCCAGCAGCTTAGGGACACTCCCTTGGGGCGAGCAGTACTTC. The variable domain in full, with the rest retrieved from reference TRBV11-1 and TRBJ2-7, is EAEVAQSPRYKITEKSQAVAFWCDPISGHATLYWYRQILGQGPELLVQFQDESVVDDSQLPKDRFSAERLKGVDSTLKIQPAELGDSAMYLCASSLGTLPWGEQYFGPGTRLTVT.

The chain couples TRBV7-6 to TRBJ1-5, with D tentatively TRBD1 (6 bases). The CDR3 spans 14 residues. Germline CDR1 reads SGHVS; CDR2 reads FNYEAQ. Trimming took off 6 bases at V and 2 bases at J, with 11 bases between the two ends. In nucleotides, the CDR3 is TGTGCCAGCAGTGCTCGACAGGGCAATCAGCCCCAGCATTTT. Translated, it gives CASSARQGNQPQHF. Full variable domain (missing parts from reference TRBV7-6 and TRBJ1-5): GAGVSQSPRYKVTKRGQDVALRCDPISGHVSLYWYRQALGQGPEFLTYFNYEAQQDKSGLPNDRFSAERPEGSISTLTIQRTEQRDSAMYRCASSARQGNQPQHFGDGTRLSIL.

CDR3 region: CAWSVDGDTQYF. DNA of the CDR3: TGTGCCTGGAGTGTTGACGGGGATACGCAGTATTTT. The chain has TRBV30 and TRBJ2-3; D uncertain. This CDR3 has 12 residues. CDR1 is GTSNPN, CDR2 SVGIG, per germline (reference sequence). Between the trimmed V and J ends, which lost 0 bases and 6 bases, there was a span of 7 bases.

The J gene is TRBJ1-1, the V gene TRBV19; weak D call: TRBD1 (6 bases). CDR1 and CDR2 from the germline V gene are LNHDA and SQIVND (reference sequence). The CDR3 totals 16 residues. Between the trimmed V and J ends, which lost 3 bases and 1 base, there was a span of 15 bases. Written as DNA, the CDR3 is TGTGCCAGTAGTATGGGTGGCAGGGGATGGAACACTGAAGCTTTCTTT. Amino acid sequence: CASSMGGRGWNTEAFF.

The chain recombines TRBV5-1 with TRBJ2-1; TRBD2 matches at 7 bases. V gave up 0 bases and J gave up 10 bases; unmatched junction bases: 10. Germline CDR1 SGHRS, CDR2 YFSETQ. This CDR3 comprises 15 residues. CDR3 in amino acids: CASSLAVGGPREQFF. CDR3 bases: TGCGCCAGCAGCTTGGCCGTGGGAGGGCCTCGGGAGCAGTTCTTC.

This chain's CDR3 is CASSSSSGSYNEQFF. The CDR3 nucleotides are TGTGCCAGCAGTTCCTCTAGCGGATCCTACAATGAGCAGTTCTTC. The chain carries TRBV6-5 and TRBJ2-1, with TRBD2 identical over 7 bases. The V and J ends lost 4 bases and 1 base, in that order; junction bases with no gene match: 4. This CDR3 is built from 15 residues. CDR1 is MNHEY, CDR2 SVGAGI, per germline.

The chain combines TRBV9 with TRBJ2-7; D not resolved. Per germline, CDR1 SGDLS and CDR2 YYNGEE. CDR3 length: 13 residues. The V end was cut by 4 bases, the J end by 7 bases, with 15 bases between. The CDR3 here is CASSPHPGGEQYF. CDR3 sequence (DNA): TGTGCCAGCAGCCCACACCCGGGTGGAGAGCAGTACTTC.

Worth noting for this clone: Other nucleotide sequences from this sample produce the same CDR3. The rearrangement joins TRBV5-1 to TRBJ2-2; the match to TRBD2 covers 7 bases. V gave up 4 bases and J gave up 5 bases; unmatched junction bases: 5. The V gene's germline CDR1 is SGHRS and CDR2 YFSETQ. The CDR3 contains 14 residues. CDR3 DNA: TGCGCCAGCAGCCCGGGGACTATAACCGGGGAGCTGTTTTTT. Translated, it gives CASSPGTITGELFF.

The chain combines TRBV7-9 with TRBJ2-1, with D hard to call. CDR1 is SEHNR and CDR2 is FQNEAQ in the germline V gene (reference sequence). The length of the CDR3 is 10 residues. Between the trimmed V and J ends, which lost 7 bases and 8 bases, there was a span of 6 bases. The CDR3 loop reads CASNTHEQFF. The DNA of the CDR3 is TGTGCCAGCAACACCCATGAGCAGTTCTTC.

The J gene is TRBJ2-1, the V gene TRBV27, with 9 bases lining up with TRBD2. The CDR3 sequence is 15 residues long. Per the germline V gene, CDR1 is MNHEY and CDR2 is SMNVEV (reference sequence). V was clipped by 4 bases and J by 2 bases; unmatched bases: 3. This CDR3 is CASSWGGRAYNEQFF. CDR3 DNA sequence: TGTGCCAGCAGTTGGGGCGGGAGGGCCTACAATGAGCAGTTCTTC.

As for this clone: Other nucleotide sequences from this sample produce the same CDR3. J is TRBJ2-1 and V is TRBV11-2; no firm D call. Trimming pared 1 base from V and 4 bases from J, leaving 5 bases between. CDR3 length equals 13 residues. From germline, CDR1 is SGHAT and CDR2 FQNNGV. The CDR3 protein is CASSLGLYNEQFF. CDR3 in DNA: TGTGCCAGCAGCTTAGGGCTTTACAATGAGCAGTTCTTC.

This clone was detected ten times or more. V and J are TRBV25-1 and TRBJ2-7; 7 positions agree with TRBD1. CDR3 length equals 12 residues. The junction had 6 bases not matched to a gene; V was cut back by 4 bases and J by 9 bases. Per the germline V gene, CDR1 is MGHDK and CDR2 is SYGVNS. CDR3 residues: CASSGQGVGQYF. CDR3 bases: TGTGCCAGCAGTGGCCAGGGGGTTGGGCAGTACTTC.

This clone has only one observation. This sample includes further DNA sequences coding for the same CDR3. The chain links TRBV6-5 to TRBJ2-5; possible D gene TRBD1, 5 bases. The germline V gene has CDR1 MNHEY and CDR2 SVGAGI. The length of the CDR3 is 14 residues. The V end lost 2 bases, the J end lost 4 bases, and 11 bases lay between the germline ends. The CDR3 reads CASSYDLRGETQYF. CDR3 in DNA: TGTGCCAGCAGTTACGACCTAAGGGGAGAGACCCAGTACTTC.

The CDR3 loop reads CASSISGTSGPYEQYF. The CDR3 region has the DNA TGTGCCAGTAGTATCTCTGGAACTAGCGGGCCCTACGAGCAGTACTTC. The rearrangement joins TRBV19 to TRBJ2-7, with 9 bases that match TRBD2. The CDR3 has 16 residues. With 3 bases clipped from V and 2 bases from J, the junction kept 8 bases outside the gene matches. Per the germline V gene, CDR1 is LNHDA and CDR2 is SQIVND (reference sequence). The complete variable domain, with remaining parts taken from reference TRBV19 and TRBJ2-7, reads DGGITQSPKYLFRKEGQNVTLSCEQNLNHDAMYWYRQDPGQGLRLIYYSQIVNDFQKGDIAEGYSVSREKKESFPLTVTSAQKNPTAFYLCASSISGTSGPYEQYFGPGTRLTVT.